The 32 T cell receptor beta chains presented below share a single source sample, sequenced in a study of blood T cell repertoires in COVID-19. Libraries were prepared by immunoSEQ multiplex PCR; TCRdb keeps only in-frame clonotypes and omits some of them. Of about 210,000 clones listed, more than 75% are singletons. Sequences were obtained from PBMCs or T cells enriched from blood (not recorded which). All receptors come from a man aged 40-49 years with acute COVID-19.

The chain combines TRBV6-5 with TRBJ1-1; the match to TRBD1 covers 8 bases. Per the germline V gene, CDR1 is MNHEY and CDR2 is SVGAGI. The V segment lost 7 bases and the J segment 6 bases; nucleotides outside the gene matches: 7. The CDR3 totals 13 residues. The CDR3 reads CASTQDRDSEAFF. CDR3 in DNA: TGTGCCAGCACCCAGGACAGGGACTCTGAAGCTTTCTTT.

The CDR3 DNA sequence: TGTGCCAGCAGTCGAAGACAGTACAATCAGCCCCAGCATTTT. Translated, it gives CASSRRQYNQPQHF. This chain connects TRBV28 to TRBJ1-5, with D possibly being TRBD1 (5 bases). Germline loops: CDR1 MDHEN, CDR2 SYDVKM. V was trimmed by 5 bases and J by 3 bases, leaving 11 bases between them. There are 14 residues in the CDR3.

The chain links TRBV30 to TRBJ1-4; no definite D call. Germline CDR1 GTSNPN, CDR2 SVGIG (reference sequence). Trimming removed 3 bases from V and 8 bases from J, with 19 bases in between. The CDR3 sequence is 15 residues long. As DNA, the CDR3 is TGTGCCTGGAGCGTAGACCCCGCCGGGGTAGAAAAACTGTTTTTT. This sequence encodes CAWSVDPAGVEKLFF.

This sequence joins TRBV7-3 and TRBJ1-1, with D uncertain. CDR3 length: 13 residues. Germline-derived CDR1 and CDR2 are SGHTA and FQGTGA. Between the trimmed V and J ends, which lost 0 bases and 5 bases, there was a span of 7 bases. This CDR3 reads CASSLTLGTEAFF. The CDR3, as DNA: TGTGCCAGCAGCTTAACGCTCGGGACTGAAGCTTTCTTT.

The rearrangement links TRBV7-9 to TRBJ1-3; D remains ambiguous. V was shortened by 2 bases and J by 4 bases, with 9 bases between the two germline ends. CDR1 SEHNR and CDR2 FQNEAQ come from the germline V gene (reference sequence). The length of the CDR3 is 14 residues. This chain's CDR3 is CASSLNRVGNTIYF. CDR3 bases: TGTGCCAGCAGCTTAAACAGAGTCGGAAACACCATATATTTT.

There are a few counts of this clone. This chain connects TRBV4-1 to TRBJ2-2, with a possible D match to TRBD2 (5 bases). Deletions cut 1 base from V and 9 bases from J, with 12 bases between. The CDR3 spans 14 residues. Germline V lookup: CDR1 MGHRA, CDR2 YSYEKL. CDR3 residues: CASSQGLQPRELFF. As DNA, the CDR3 is TGCGCCAGCAGCCAAGGACTACAGCCCCGGGAGCTGTTTTTT.

V gene TRBV10-3 combines with J gene TRBJ2-5; tentative D call: TRBD1 (5 bases). V lost 8 bases and J lost 3, with 10 bases in between. This CDR3 spans 12 amino acids. The germline gives CDR1 ENHRY, CDR2 SYGVKD. CDR3 loop: CAIADREETQYF. The CDR3 region has the DNA TGTGCCATCGCCGACAGAGAAGAGACCCAGTACTTC.

The V gene is TRBV28, the J gene TRBJ2-4; 10 bases are shared with TRBD2. Germline CDR1 reads MDHEN; CDR2 reads SYDVKM. The CDR3 loop spans 15 amino acids. V was pared by 4 bases and J by 9 bases, with 9 bases of the junction left unmatched. CDR3 residues: CASSSSGRGSPIQYF. The CDR3 DNA follows: TGTGCCAGCAGTTCTAGCGGGAGAGGTTCCCCCATTCAGTACTTC.

This clone has only one observation. V gene TRBV28 combines with J gene TRBJ2-7; the D gene is possibly TRBD1 (8 bases). Germline values: CDR1 MDHEN, CDR2 SYDVKM. Trimming took off 7 bases at V and 4 bases at J, with 23 bases between the two ends. The CDR3 is 16 residues long. CDR3 DNA: TGTGCCAGCACCCTAAGGTTCGGACAGGGACTATACGAGCAGTACTTC. As protein: CASTLRFGQGLYEQYF.

This chain links TRBV4-1 with TRBJ1-5; D is perhaps TRBD1 (5 bases). The CDR3 covers 15 residues. Trimming shortened V by 4 bases and J by 5 bases, and 15 bases separated the two germline ends. The V gene's germline CDR1 is MGHRA and CDR2 YSYEKL. The CDR3 sequence: CASSPGFLGYQPQHF. CDR3 in DNA: TGCGCCAGCAGCCCAGGGTTCCTTGGGTATCAGCCCCAGCATTTT.

Here the CDR3 DNA reads TGCGCCAGCAGCTCCTGGCCCCCGGGACAGATTAACACCGGGGAGCTGTTTTTT. As protein: CASSSWPPGQINTGELFF. The chain recombines TRBV5-1 with TRBJ2-2, with 7 bases fitting TRBD1. The trim removed 3 bases at V and 2 bases at J, leaving 13 bases unmatched. Per the germline V gene, CDR1 is SGHRS and CDR2 is YFSETQ. This CDR3 is built from 18 residues. Looking up the rest from reference TRBV5-1 and TRBJ2-2 gives the full variable domain: KAGVTQTPRYLIKTRGQQVTLSCSPISGHRSVSWYQQTPGQGLQFLFEYFSETQRNKGNFPGRFSGRQFSNSRSEMNVSTLELGDSALYLCASSSWPPGQINTGELFFGEGSRLTVL.

The rearrangement links TRBV7-6 to TRBJ2-1, with D perhaps TRBD1 (6 bases). CDR1 SGHVS and CDR2 FNYEAQ come from the germline V gene. Trimming cost V 6 bases and J 0 bases, with 12 bases left between them. This CDR3 region has 15 residues. Here the CDR3 DNA reads TGTGCCAGCAGTCGTACAGGGAGCTCCTACAATGAGCAGTTCTTC. Protein product: CASSRTGSSYNEQFF.

V usage is TRBV18 and J usage is TRBJ2-7, with 9 bases matching TRBD1. The CDR3 contains 15 residues. V shed 4 bases, J shed 4 bases, and the junction held 8 bases outside the gene matches. The V gene's germline CDR1 is KGHSH and CDR2 LQKENI. CDR3 sequence reads: CASSLSGTGWYEQYF. The CDR3 DNA reads as TGTGCCAGCTCACTTTCCGGGACAGGGTGGTACGAGCAGTACTTC.

This clone was seen just once. The chain has TRBV25-1 and TRBJ1-1, with D perhaps TRBD1 (5 bases). In germline, CDR1 is MGHDK, CDR2 SYGVNS. The V end was cut by 4 bases, the J end by 2 bases, with 14 bases between. The CDR3 consists of 15 residues. This chain's CDR3 is CASSAFPDSNTEAFF. The CDR3 DNA is TGTGCCAGCAGTGCTTTCCCAGACAGTAACACTGAAGCTTTCTTT.

This chain links TRBV3-1 (or the pseudogene TRBV3-2) with TRBJ1-1, with a possible D match to TRBD1 (5 bases). CDR1 is LGHDT, CDR2 YNNKEL, per germline (reference sequence). The CDR3 runs 13 residues. Deletions cut 3 bases from V and 8 bases from J, with 13 bases between. CDR3: CASSQGQGGEAFF. The CDR3 region has the DNA TGTGCCAGCAGCCAGGGGCAGGGAGGCGAAGCTTTCTTT.

The genes are TRBV2 and TRBJ1-5; 8 nucleotides match TRBD1. V trimming: 3 bases; J trimming: 8 bases; junction bases outside the gene matches: 6. The CDR3 sequence is 14 residues long. The germline gives CDR1 SNHLY, CDR2 FYNNEI. The chain's CDR3 is CASSEWTGKEPQHF. In DNA form, the CDR3 reads TGTGCCAGCAGTGAGTGGACAGGGAAGGAGCCCCAGCATTTT.

The table lists this clone with a count of one. V usage is TRBV21-1 and J usage is TRBJ2-4; the table's D gene call, TRBD1, was not cross checked with the DNA. TRBV21-1 is tagged as a pseudogene. The CDR3 is made up of 15 amino acids. CDR3 loop: CASTKAGQAKNIQYF. For the CDR3, the DNA is TGTGCCAGCACTAAAGCGGGACAAGCTAAAAACATTCAGTACTTC.

The chain links TRBV13 to TRBJ2-1; perhaps TRBD2 as D (6 bases). Trimming cost V 7 bases and J 2 bases, with 15 bases left between them. The CDR3 is 15 amino acids. Germline assignment: CDR1 PRHDT and CDR2 FYEKMQ (reference sequence). The CDR3, as DNA: TGTGCCAGCAAGGACGGGCGGGGTACCTACAATGAGCAGTTCTTC. Protein: CASKDGRGTYNEQFF.

This rearrangement joins TRBV7-2 to TRBJ2-1; 8 positions match TRBD2. CDR1 is SGHTA, CDR2 FQGNSA, per germline. There are 12 residues in the CDR3. V was clipped by 5 bases and J by 13 bases; unmatched bases: 7. DNA for the CDR3: TGTGCCAGCAGCGCTAGCCGGACTAGCCAGTTCTTC. It encodes CASSASRTSQFF. The full variable domain, in which reference TRBV7-2 and TRBJ2-1 provide the parts outside the CDR3, is GAGVSQSPSNKVTEKGKDVELRCDPISGHTALYWYRQSLGQGLEFLIYFQGNSAPDKSGLPSDRFSAERTGGSVSTLTIQRTQQEDSAVYLCASSASRTSQFFGPGTRLTVL.

For the CDR3, the DNA is TGTGCCAGCAGCTCGGCCCAGACAGGATTCTCGGGTGAGCAGTTCTTC. Its protein product is CASSSAQTGFSGEQFF. The V gene is TRBV28, the J gene TRBJ2-1, with D possibly being TRBD1 (6 bases). V lost 6 bases and J lost 9, with 24 bases in between. Germline V gene lookup returns CDR1 MDHEN and CDR2 SYDVKM. This CDR3 is built from 16 residues. Drawing the rest from reference TRBV28 and TRBJ2-1, the complete variable domain is DVKVTQSSRYLVKRTGEKVFLECVQDMDHENMFWYRQDPGLGLRLIYFSYDVKMKEKGDIPEGYSVSREKKERFSLILESASTNQTSMYLCASSSAQTGFSGEQFFGPGTRLTVL.

The rearrangement joins TRBV6-5 to TRBJ1-3; D possibly corresponds to TRBD1 (5 bases). The V gene lost 3 bases and the J gene lost 2 bases, with 14 bases spanning the gap. CDR3 size: 16 residues. Germline values: CDR1 MNHEY, CDR2 SVGAGI. The chain's CDR3 is CASSYKPGGAGNTIYF. The CDR3 bases are TGTGCCAGCAGTTATAAGCCGGGGGGGGCTGGAAACACCATATATTTT.

The chain employs TRBV3-1 (or the pseudogene TRBV3-2) and TRBJ1-1, with D possibly TRBD1 on 6 matching bases. Germline CDR1 reads LGHDT; CDR2 reads YNNKEL (reference sequence). V shed 4 bases and J shed 4 bases, with 13 bases lying between them. The CDR3 extends over 14 amino acids. The CDR3 protein is CASSLQQGVTEAFF. CDR3 in DNA: TGTGCCAGCAGCCTCCAACAGGGAGTCACTGAAGCTTTCTTT.

The gene calls are TRBV28 and TRBJ2-5, with TRBD2 matching over 12 bases. Germline V gene sequence: CDR1 MDHEN, CDR2 SYDVKM. Trimming cost V 5 bases and J 5 bases; bases outside gene matches: 6. The CDR3 is 15 amino acids. The CDR3 sequence: CASSTRLAGAETQYF. The CDR3 coding sequence is TGTGCCAGCAGTACTAGACTAGCGGGAGCTGAGACCCAGTACTTC.

The chain carries TRBV7-8 and TRBJ2-3, with a tentative D call TRBD2 (6 bases). The V end was cut by 5 bases, the J end by 0 bases, with 15 bases between. This CDR3 is built from 16 residues. Per the germline V gene, CDR1 is SGHVS and CDR2 is FQNEAQ. This CDR3 reads CASSPLSGSSTDTQYF. The DNA of the CDR3 is TGTGCCAGCAGCCCACTTAGCGGATCTAGCACAGATACGCAGTATTTT.

The rearrangement uses TRBV11-2 and TRBJ2-7; 8 nucleotides match TRBD2. Germline trimming cut 5 bases from V and 3 bases from J; bases unmatched to any gene: 12. The CDR3 runs to 16 residues. The germline gives CDR1 SGHAT, CDR2 FQNNGV. CDR3 bases: TGTGCCAGCAGCGCGATCGGGAGGGGAATTGTCTACGAGCAGTACTTC. This encodes CASSAIGRGIVYEQYF.

The chain employs TRBV6-5 and TRBJ1-2, with no clear D. Germline V gives CDR1 MNHEY, CDR2 SVGAGI. The CDR3 length is 13 residues. The ends were cut back, 4 bases at V and 1 base at J, with 7 bases in the middle. The CDR3 loop reads CASSFANNYGYTF. CDR3 bases: TGTGCCAGCAGTTTCGCTAATAACTATGGCTACACCTTC.

The chain uses TRBV20-1 and TRBJ2-3, with TRBD2 as a possible D gene (6 bases). Trimming took off 3 bases at V and 4 bases at J, with 14 bases between the two ends. Per the germline V gene, CDR1 is DFQATT and CDR2 is SNEGSKA (reference sequence). The CDR3 contains 14 residues. CDR3 amino acids: CSASSTGDADTQYF. CDR3 DNA: TGCAGTGCTAGTTCTACGGGAGATGCAGATACGCAGTATTTT.

The chain links TRBV24-1 to TRBJ2-2; maybe TRBD2 (5 bases). Trimming removed 12 bases at V and 7 bases at J, with 8 bases between. The CDR3 spans 10 residues. Germline lookup yields CDR1 KGHDR and CDR2 SFDVKD. The CDR3 region has the DNA TGTGCCGTCGGGGACGGGGAGCTGTTTTTT. Residues: CAVGDGELFF.

This clone has only one observation. This rearrangement joins TRBV7-9 to TRBJ2-1; 10 bases match TRBD2. J gave up 2 bases and V 3 bases, and 1 base lay outside the gene matches. The CDR3 sequence is 15 residues long. The V gene's germline CDR1 is SEHNR and CDR2 FQNEAQ (reference sequence). CDR3 coding DNA: TGTGCCAGCAGCTTGAGCGGGAGGGCCTACAATGAGCAGTTCTTC. Translated: CASSLSGRAYNEQFF.

The table lists this clone with a count of one. The rearrangement uses TRBV28 and TRBJ1-1, with TRBD1 as a possible D gene (5 bases). Deletions cut 4 bases from V and 7 bases from J, with 10 bases between. The CDR3 extends over 12 amino acids. Germline V gene sequence: CDR1 MDHEN, CDR2 SYDVKM. Written as DNA, the CDR3 is TGTGCCAGCAGTTCCTCTGACAGTGAAGCTTTCTTT. It codes for CASSSSDSEAFF. Supplemented by reference TRBV28 and TRBJ1-1, the full variable domain reads DVKVTQSSRYLVKRTGEKVFLECVQDMDHENMFWYRQDPGLGLRLIYFSYDVKMKEKGDIPEGYSVSREKKERFSLILESASTNQTSMYLCASSSSDSEAFFGQGTRLTVV.

This clone came up once. The DNA of the CDR3 is TGCGCCAGCAGCCCCCAGGGTCTAATCGACAATGAGCAGTTCTTC. Encoded protein: CASSPQGLIDNEQFF. This rearrangement joins TRBV5-1 to TRBJ2-1, with a possible D match to TRBD1 (5 bases). This CDR3 has 15 amino acids. The V end lost 4 bases, the J end lost 5 bases, and 16 bases lay between the germline ends. Germline-derived CDR1 and CDR2 are SGHRS and YFSETQ.

The J gene is TRBJ1-5, the V gene TRBV4-3; tentative D call: TRBD1 (5 bases). Trimming removed 0 bases at V and 9 bases at J, with 12 bases between. The CDR3 is 14 amino acids. The germline V gene has CDR1 LGHNA and CDR2 YSLEER. The CDR3 loop is CASSQETGRGPQHF. The CDR3 DNA sequence: TGCGCCAGCAGCCAAGAGACGGGGAGGGGGCCCCAGCATTTT.